This T cell receptor beta chain is from a study of T cell responses to AZD1222 COVID-19 vaccine. The overall study: Doses given second, at about 4 or about 12 weeks, were pooled. General observations from the study: Unmutated regions of variants are reportedly targeted by nearly half of spike-specific TCRs. Most donors were white British and more were female, and clonal diversity was possibly underestimated.

Assay used: immunoSEQ multiplex PCR; TCRdb lists only in-frame clones, some missing. This table holds tens of thousands of clones, 80% found once. In the case of this clone: Antigen specificity is unknown.

V was trimmed by 3 bases and J by 4 bases, leaving 7 bases between them. This CDR3 region has 12 residues. Germline V gives CDR1 SGHRS, CDR2 YFSETQ. The receptor was isolated from an adult in good health. The chain is built from TRBV5-1 and TRBJ2-5; D is unresolved. Material: peripheral blood, obtained on day 0 of AZD1222 vaccination. The CDR3 sequence is CASSSPPETQYF. The CDR3 DNA follows: TGCGCCAGCAGCTCACCTCCAGAGACCCAGTACTTC. Full variable domain (missing parts from reference TRBV5-1 and TRBJ2-5): KAGVTQTPRYLIKTRGQQVTLSCSPISGHRSVSWYQQTPGQGLQFLFEYFSETQRNKGNFPGRFSGRQFSNSRSEMNVSTLELGDSALYLCASSSPPETQYFGPGTRLLVL.